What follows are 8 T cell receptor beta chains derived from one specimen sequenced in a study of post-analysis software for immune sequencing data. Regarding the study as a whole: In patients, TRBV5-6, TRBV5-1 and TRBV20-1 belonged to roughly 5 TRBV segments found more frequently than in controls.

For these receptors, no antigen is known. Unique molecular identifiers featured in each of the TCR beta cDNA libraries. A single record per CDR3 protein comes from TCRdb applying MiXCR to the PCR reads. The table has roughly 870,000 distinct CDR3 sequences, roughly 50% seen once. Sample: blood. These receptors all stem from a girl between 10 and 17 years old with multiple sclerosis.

The CDR3 region has the DNA TGCAGTGCTAGAGGGGAACGAGTTGATTACACTGAAGCTTTCTTT. This translates into CSARGERVDYTEAFF. The chain employs TRBV20-1 and TRBJ1-1; D gene ambiguous. Looked up from germline, CDR1 is DFQATT and CDR2 is SNEGSKA (reference sequence). The CDR3 has 15 amino acids. V shed 1 base and J shed 3 bases, with 15 bases lying between them.

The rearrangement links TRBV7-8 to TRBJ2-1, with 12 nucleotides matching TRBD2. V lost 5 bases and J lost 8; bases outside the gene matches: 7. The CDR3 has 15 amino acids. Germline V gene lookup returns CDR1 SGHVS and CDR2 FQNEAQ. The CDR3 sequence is CASSMTSGRIHEQFF. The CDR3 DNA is TGTGCCAGCAGCATGACTAGCGGGAGAATCCATGAGCAGTTCTTC.

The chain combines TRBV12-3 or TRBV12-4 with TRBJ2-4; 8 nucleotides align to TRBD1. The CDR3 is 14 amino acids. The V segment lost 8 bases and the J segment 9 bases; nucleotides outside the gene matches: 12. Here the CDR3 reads CASGPGQGLAIQYF. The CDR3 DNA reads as TGTGCCAGCGGCCCAGGACAGGGTCTGGCCATTCAGTACTTC.

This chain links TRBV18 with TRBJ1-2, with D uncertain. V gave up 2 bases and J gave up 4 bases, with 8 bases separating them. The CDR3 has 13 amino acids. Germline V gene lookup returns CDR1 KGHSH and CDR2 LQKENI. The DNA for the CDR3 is TGTGCCAGCTCACCAGGGAGTAGCTATGGCTACACCTTC. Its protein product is CASSPGSSYGYTF.

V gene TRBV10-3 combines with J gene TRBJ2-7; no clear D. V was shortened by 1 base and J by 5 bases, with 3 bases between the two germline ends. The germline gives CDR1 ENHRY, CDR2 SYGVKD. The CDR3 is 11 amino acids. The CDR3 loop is CAISELDEQYF. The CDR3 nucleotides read TGTGCCATCAGTGAGTTGGACGAGCAGTACTTC.

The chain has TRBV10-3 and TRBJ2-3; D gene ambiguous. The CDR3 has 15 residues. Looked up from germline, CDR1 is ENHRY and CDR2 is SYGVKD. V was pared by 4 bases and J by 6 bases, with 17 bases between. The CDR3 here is CAISGHGPAGDTQYF. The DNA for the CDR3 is TGTGCCATCAGTGGCCACGGACCCGCCGGGGATACGCAGTATTTT.

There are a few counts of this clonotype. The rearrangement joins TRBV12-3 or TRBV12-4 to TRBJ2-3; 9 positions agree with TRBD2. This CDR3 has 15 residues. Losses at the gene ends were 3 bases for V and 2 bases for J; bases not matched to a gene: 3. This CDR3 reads CASSFRLADTDTQYF. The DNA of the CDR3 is TGTGCCAGCAGTTTCCGACTAGCGGACACAGATACGCAGTATTTT.

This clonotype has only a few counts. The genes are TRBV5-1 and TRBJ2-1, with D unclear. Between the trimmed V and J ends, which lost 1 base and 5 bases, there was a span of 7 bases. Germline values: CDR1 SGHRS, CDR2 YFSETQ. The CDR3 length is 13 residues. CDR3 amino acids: CASSLIPDNEQFF. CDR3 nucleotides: TGCGCCAGCAGCTTGATACCAGACAATGAGCAGTTCTTC.